A single sample is the source of the 27 T cell receptor beta chains below, sequenced in a study of tumor-infiltrating lymphocytes in primary liver carcinoma. A primer in the constant region served to generate TCR beta cDNA from roughly 550 ng of total RNA. For TCR beta, libraries were produced by three nested multiplex PCR rounds using slightly modified ARM-PCR. TRBV1-TRBV30 forward primers and a C-beta reverse primer were used in the first two PCR rounds, which each ran for about 9 cycles. TCRdb ran MiXCR on the multiplex PCR reads and lists one entry per CDR3 protein. The table has 150,000 to 200,000 distinct CDR3 sequences, almost 65% seen once. Unsorted whole blood supplied the blood RNA, and germline DNA was isolated too. Sample: peripheral blood. The receptors were sampled from a woman in her fifties or sixties with primary liver carcinoma and hepatitis B virus infection.

This chain joins TRBV28 and TRBJ1-6; TRBD1 matches 7 bases. CDR3 length: 15 residues. Trimming cost V 6 bases and J 7 bases; bases outside gene matches: 9. Looked up from germline, CDR1 is MDHEN and CDR2 is SYDVKM. The CDR3 region has the DNA TGTGCCAGCAGCGTACAGGGACAGAAAAATTCACCCCTCCACTTT. Amino acids: CASSVQGQKNSPLHF.

J is TRBJ2-7 and V is TRBV28; 8 bases align to TRBD2. Germline V lookup: CDR1 MDHEN, CDR2 SYDVKM. The CDR3 runs to 17 residues. V was pared by 6 bases and J by 4 bases, with 17 bases of the junction left unmatched. The CDR3 is CASRKASGPAFGYEQYF. The CDR3 nucleotides are TGTGCCAGCAGGAAAGCTAGCGGGCCAGCCTTCGGGTACGAGCAGTACTTC.

As regards this clonotype: One junction end disagrees with the germline gene, perhaps due to a read error. This CDR3 is CASNLEGQAGGRYF. CDR3 nucleotides: TGTGCCAGCAACTTAGAGGGACAGGCCGGCGGCCGGTACTTC. This chain joins TRBV11-2 and TRBJ2-5; TRBD1 matches 8 bases. The germline V gene encodes CDR1 SGHAT and CDR2 FQNNGV. The CDR3 consists of 14 residues.

With regard to this clonotype: The junction differs from germline at one of its ends, possibly a read error. The gene calls are TRBV7-9 and TRBJ1-2; weak D call: TRBD1 (6 bases). Germline V CDR1 and CDR2: SEHNR, FQNEAQ (reference sequence). The CDR3 loop spans 13 amino acids. DNA of the CDR3: TGTGCCAGCAGCAAGGGTCACCTTGGGGGCTGCACCTTC. Amino acid sequence: CASSKGHLGGCTF.

The chain joins TRBV24-1 to TRBJ2-1, with D perhaps matching TRBD2 (5 bases). CDR3 length: 15 amino acids. Per germline, CDR1 KGHDR and CDR2 SFDVKD. V gave up 5 bases and J gave up 4 bases, with 14 bases separating them. The CDR3 protein is CATSGVGGGYNEQFF. CDR3 sequence (DNA): TGTGCCACCAGTGGGGTTGGCGGAGGATACAATGAGCAGTTCTTC.

With respect to this clonotype: The junction and the germline gene differ at one end; a read error may be behind it. The rearrangement joins TRBV6-5 to TRBJ1-6; D remains ambiguous. There are 15 residues in the CDR3. In germline, CDR1 is MNHEY, CDR2 SVGAGI. The CDR3 is CAGSYGRSYNSPLHF. The DNA for the CDR3 is TGTGCCGGCAGTTACGGGCGCAGCTATAACTCACCCCTCCACTTT.

This clonotype was recorded many times. The rearrangement uses TRBV4-1 and TRBJ2-7; 9 bases are a match to TRBD1. Germline CDR1 MGHRA, CDR2 YSYEKL. V trimming: 3 bases; J trimming: 3 bases; junction bases outside the gene matches: 9. The CDR3 spans 16 residues. CDR3 sequence reads: CASSHPPGQGYYEQYF. As DNA, the CDR3 is TGCGCCAGCAGCCATCCGCCGGGACAGGGCTACTACGAGCAGTACTTC.

As for this clonotype: This could be a read error, since a much larger clone is one nucleotide away. The rearrangement uses TRBV6-1 and TRBJ1-2, with 9 bases identical to TRBD1. The CDR3 covers 13 residues. Germline loops: CDR1 MNHNS, CDR2 SASEGT. CDR3 in amino acids: CASRTGGDYGHTF. The CDR3 DNA is TGTGCCAGCAGAACAGGGGGCGACTATGGCCACACCTTC.

The chain joins TRBV2 to TRBJ2-7; D possibly corresponds to TRBD1 (8 bases). The V gene's germline CDR1 is SNHLY and CDR2 FYNNEI. The CDR3 consists of 16 residues. V was cut by 0 bases and J by 7 bases, with 19 bases left in between. The CDR3 reads CASSEAELQGEGEQYF. For the CDR3, the DNA is TGTGCCAGCAGTGAAGCGGAATTACAGGGGGAGGGGGAGCAGTACTTC. The full variable domain, completed using reference TRBV2 and TRBJ2-7, is EPEVTQTPSHQVTQMGQEVILRCVPISNHLYFYWYRQILGQKVEFLVSFYNNEISEKSEIFDDQFSVERPDGSNFTLKIRSTKLEDSAMYFCASSEAELQGEGEQYFGPGTRLTVT.

For this clonotype: One end of the junction is discordant with germline, which a read error may explain. The rearrangement links TRBV14 to TRBJ1-2; TRBD1 matches at 8 bases. Germline-derived CDR1 and CDR2 are SGHDN and FVKESK. The CDR3 has 16 residues. The CDR3 nucleotides read TGTACCAGCTGTCCATACGACCAGGGGGCCGACTATGGCCACACCTTC. It specifies CTSCPYDQGADYGHTF. Full variable domain (rest looked up from reference TRBV14 and TRBJ1-2): EAGVTQFPSHSVIEKGQTVTLRCDPISGHDNLYWYRRVMGKEIKFLLHFVKESKQDESGMPNNRFLAERTGGTYSTLKVQPAELEDSGVYFCTSCPYDQGADYGHTFGSGTRLTVV.

This clonotype was counted at least ten times. Likely a read error: the CDR3 ends without its conserved phenylalanine or tryptophan. V gene TRBV11-2 combines with J gene TRBJ2-3; D perhaps matches TRBD2 (5 bases). This CDR3 is built from 14 residues. V was cut by 6 bases and J by 0 bases, with 10 bases left in between. From germline, CDR1 is SGHAT and CDR2 FQNNGV. The CDR3: CASRPWTSTDTQYL. CDR3 nucleotides: TGTGCCAGCAGGCCGTGGACTAGCACAGATACGCAGTATCTT.

The rearrangement joins TRBV30 to TRBJ2-3; maybe TRBD1 (6 bases). Trimming took off 3 bases at V and 1 base at J, with 11 bases between the two ends. This CDR3 comprises 14 residues. Germline V gene data show CDR1 as GTSNPN and CDR2 as SVGIG (reference sequence). CDR3 amino acids: CAWSRAGGTDTQYF. CDR3 nucleotides: TGTGCCTGGAGCCGGGCAGGGGGCACAGATACGCAGTATTTT.

On this clonotype: Mismatch with germline at one junction end may stem from a read error. The chain combines TRBV10-3 with TRBJ1-1; TRBD1 is a possible D gene (6 bases). This CDR3 has 13 amino acids. The germline V gene has CDR1 ENHRY and CDR2 SYGVKD. The CDR3 coding sequence is TGTGCCATCAGTGATTCGGGGGCCGATGAAACTTTCTTT. This translates into CAISDSGADETFF.

In the case of this clonotype: It may be a read error: a sequence one base away is much more abundant. The conserved closing phenylalanine or tryptophan is absent in this CDR3, likely reflecting a read error. This sequence joins TRBV29-1 and TRBJ1-1; a possible D gene is TRBD1 (6 bases). There are 13 residues in the CDR3. In germline, CDR1 is SQVTM, CDR2 ANQGSEA. V gave up 4 bases and J gave up 1 base, with 10 bases separating them. For the CDR3, the DNA is TGCAGCGTTGTAGAACAGGGGAACACTGAAGCTTTCTCT. Translated: CSVVEQGNTEAFS.

Note on this clonotype: One end of the junction does not line up with germline, which may come from a read error. The J gene is TRBJ2-1, the V gene TRBV7-8; 8 nucleotides align to TRBD1. From germline, CDR1 is SGHVS and CDR2 FQNEAQ. The CDR3 has 17 residues. CDR3 loop: CVSTLLARGRLGNEQFF. Written as DNA, the CDR3 is TGTGTCAGCACCTTACTAGCCAGGGGGCGCTTGGGCAATGAGCAGTTCTTC. The variable domain in full, with the rest retrieved from reference TRBV7-8 and TRBJ2-1, is GAGVSQSPRYKVAKRGQDVALRCDPISGHVSLFWYQQALGQGPEFLTYFQNEAQLDKSGLPSDRFFAERPEGSVSTLKIQRTQQEDSAVYLCVSTLLARGRLGNEQFFGPGTRLTVL.

For this clonotype: Its ends do not fully match the called genes, so a read error is possible. This chain connects TRBV6-5 to TRBJ2-7, with D uncertain. CDR1 and CDR2 (germline): MNHEY, SVGAGI. The CDR3 totals 15 residues. The CDR3 is CASSHSVQDYHKQYF. CDR3 in DNA: TGTGCCAGCAGTCACTCGGTCCAGGATTACCACAAGCAGTATTTC.

A word on this clonotype: A much larger clone lies one base from this, so it may be a read error. The CDR3 does not close with the conserved phenylalanine or tryptophan, likely indicating a read error. The chain joins TRBV4-1 to TRBJ1-1; 7 nucleotides line up with TRBD1. CDR1 and CDR2 from the germline V gene are MGHRA and YSYEKL. The CDR3 covers 15 residues. V trimming: 1 base; J trimming: 0 bases; junction bases outside the gene matches: 2. The CDR3 bases are TGCGCCAGCAGCCAAGGGACAGGATTGAACACTGAAGCTTTCCTT. Encoded protein: CASSQGTGLNTEAFL.

At least ten counts were recorded for this clonotype. The V gene is TRBV6-5, the J gene TRBJ2-2, with a weak D call TRBD1 (6 bases). Germline V lookup: CDR1 MNHEY, CDR2 SVGAGI. V lost 2 bases to trimming and J lost 8 bases, with 15 bases between them. The CDR3 has 15 amino acids. CDR3 nucleotide sequence: TGTGCCAGCAGTTACACAGGGACCGGGGAGGGGGAGCTGTTTTTT. It specifies CASSYTGTGEGELFF.

This clonotype was recorded only once. The junction and the germline gene differ at one end; a read error may be behind it. The chain uses TRBV7-9 and TRBJ2-3; the match to TRBD2 covers 10 bases. The CDR3 sequence is 15 residues long. Germline V lookup: CDR1 SEHNR, CDR2 FQNEAQ (reference sequence). CDR3 sequence: CANSFSGRIVDTQYF. The CDR3 DNA reads TGTGCCAACAGCTTTAGCGGGAGGATTGTAGATACGCAGTATTTT.

This clonotype was counted many times. The V and J genes are TRBV6-1 and TRBJ2-3; TRBD2 agrees at 7 bases. The CDR3 is made up of 15 amino acids. Germline V gene lookup returns CDR1 MNHNS and CDR2 SASEGT. V was pared by 6 bases and J by 1 base, with 7 bases of the junction left unmatched. This CDR3 is CASSTPGLRTDTQYF. CDR3 nucleotide sequence: TGTGCCAGCAGCACTCCGGGACTACGCACAGATACGCAGTATTTT.

The chain links TRBV11-2 to TRBJ2-1, with 9 bases lining up with TRBD2. This CDR3 is built from 17 residues. Trimming took 6 bases from V and 2 from J; bases not matched to a gene: 11. Germline CDR1 reads SGHAT; CDR2 reads FQNNGV. CDR3 protein: CASRSIRTSVPYNEQFF. CDR3 DNA: TGTGCCAGCAGATCCATTCGGACTAGCGTCCCCTACAATGAGCAGTTCTTC.

The rearrangement uses TRBV6-6 and TRBJ2-3, with 8 bases lining up with TRBD1. The DNA end favors TRBJ1-5, so the J call may be wrong. The length of the CDR3 is 17 residues. Germline V gives CDR1 MNHNY, CDR2 SVGAGI (reference sequence). The CDR3 is CASTPGLGTGLLDTQHF. The DNA for the CDR3 is TGTGCCAGCACCCCCGGCCTCGGGACAGGATTATTAGATACGCAGCATTTT.

V usage is TRBV7-9 and J usage is TRBJ2-4; D call uncertain. CDR3 length: 12 residues. Germline CDR1 reads SEHNR; CDR2 reads FQNEAQ (reference sequence). V lost 4 bases and J lost 1, with 2 bases in between. CDR3 sequence reads: CASSSAKNIQYF. As DNA, the CDR3 is TGTGCCAGCAGCTCGGCCAAAAACATTCAGTACTTC. Drawing the rest from reference TRBV7-9 and TRBJ2-4, the complete variable domain is DTGVSQNPRHKITKRGQNVTFRCDPISEHNRLYWYRQTLGQGPEFLTYFQNEAQLEKSRLLSDRFSAERPKGSFSTLEIQRTEQGDSAMYLCASSSAKNIQYFGAGTRLSVL.

V is TRBV20-1 and J is TRBJ2-7; TRBD1 matches at 7 bases. From germline, CDR1 is DFQATT and CDR2 SNEGSKA (reference sequence). V lost 7 bases and J lost 4; bases outside the gene matches: 10. This CDR3 has 13 residues. In DNA form, the CDR3 reads TGCAGTGTTATCAAGGGGGCACGGTACGAGCAGTACTTC. This gives the protein CSVIKGARYEQYF.

This clonotype was counted once. A junction boundary mismatches the germline segment, possibly from a read error. The chain employs TRBV11-3 and TRBJ2-1; 7 positions match TRBD2. The V gene's germline CDR1 is SGHNT and CDR2 YENEEA. The CDR3 spans 17 residues. This CDR3 is CASSSRGVRTMGIEQFF. The CDR3 nucleotides read TGCGCCAGCAGCTCCCGGGGGGTGCGGACCATGGGCATTGAGCAGTTCTTC.

To note about this clonotype: Because it lacks the conserved phenylalanine or tryptophan at the end, this CDR3 is likely a read error. The chain combines TRBV11-2 with TRBJ2-5; 8 positions agree with TRBD1. The CDR3 has 14 amino acids. Per germline, CDR1 SGHAT and CDR2 FQNNGV. J gave up 2 bases and V 2 bases, and 1 base lay outside the gene matches. This chain's CDR3 is CASSLNRGQETQYY. CDR3 bases: TGTGCCAGCAGCTTAAACAGGGGGCAAGAGACCCAGTACTAC.

The J gene is TRBJ2-3, the V gene TRBV6-1; D is unclear. This CDR3 comprises 15 residues. Germline V CDR1 and CDR2: MNHNS, SASEGT. The V end was cut by 10 bases, the J end by 4 bases, with 21 bases between. The CDR3 DNA sequence: TGTGCCAACAGCCCTCGAGGAATTGCTGCAGATACGCAGTATTTT. Amino acid sequence: CANSPRGIAADTQYF.